Included here is one T cell receptor beta chain sequence, with context. Its antigen remains unidentified. Qualities for individual bases were not recorded, and no much larger clone is one base off. This sample is part of a study of blood T cell repertoires in COVID-19 (dated by TCRdb to 2020 to 2021). Describing the broader study: Samples covering the acute and convalescent phases of COVID-19 were provided by collaborators in the United States, Italy and Spain. The material from the prospective study consisted of cDNA or gDNA derived from T cells, B-cell-depleted T cells, or PBMCs. The dataset comprised deeply sampled blood TCRbeta repertoires from subjects exposed to, actively infected with, or recovered from COVID-19. The repertoires were released in a freely available public database meant as a resource for research on the immune response to SARS-CoV-2. Samples came from the ongoing ImmuneRACE study (first 160 participants) plus 1,254 subjects from 6 global collaborators. The sample metadata nearly always contained a de-identified subject ID, COVID-19 status, age in years and sex. HLA class I and class II types, where available, came from metadata supplied by the sample provider rather than from assay-based typing. The research as a whole found: The amount of clinical and demographic metadata varied by source and participant and was provided uncurated.

Including cysteine and phenylalanine, the CDR3 has 19 amino acids. Of the read, only the CDR3 DNA is kept; its 57 bases are in frame from base 1. CDR1 and CDR2, per the germline V gene (reference sequence), are SEHNR and FQNEAQ. The junction shows trimming of 0 bases on V and 6 bases on J, and the gene matches do not reach 12 bases of it. Collaborating institutions collected whole blood in K2EDTA tubes following their own protocols. For TCRbeta analysis, collaborators shipped samples as frozen whole blood, isolated PBMCs, or DNA extracted from either of those sample types. TCRbeta CDR3 regions were amplified from genomic DNA using the immunoSEQ Assay, a bias-controlled multiplex PCR. In the source study's methods: Nucleated cell counts per sample were estimated from amplification of reference gene primers within the assay. To quantify the absolute abundance of each unique TCRbeta CDR3 rearrangement, sequence reads were collapsed and filtered. Productive Simpson clonality was computed per sample as the square root of Simpson's diversity index over productive rearrangements. Drawn from immuneACCESS, this table holds only the in-frame rearrangements with V and J called that TCRdb kept. Clones are partly lost; checked studies trace under half to an unresolved V gene and leave the rest unexplained. Clonal size and the V and J genes are those of that table, whereas D and trimming came from the DNA. The sample table holds a few hundred thousand clones, of which approximately 86% were seen once. Over 1.1% of the sample is taken by the ten largest.

The chain is encoded by TRBV7-9 joined to TRBJ2-7; 15 of the junction bases match TRBD2. This receptor was obtained from a man at least 80 years old with acute or convalescent COVID-19. Sample: peripheral blood. The nucleotide sequence reads as follows: TGTGCCAGCAGCTTAGCGCGGGGGACTAGCGGGAGGTCCCTCTCCGAGCAGTACTTC. Its protein is CASSLARGTSGRSLSEQYF.